The T cell receptor (beta chain) under discussion was sequenced for a study of OX40 agonist ivuxolimab in advanced cancers. About the research overall: In this trial design, patients received ivuxolimab intravenously at 0.01 to 10 mg/kg every 2 weeks. The study enrolled dose-escalation patients with hepatocellular carcinoma, melanoma, renal cell or head and neck cancer.

CDR1 and CDR2 from the germline V gene are SGHDN and FVKESK. V was clipped by 0 bases and J by 0 bases, with 11 bases between them. The CDR3 loop spans 16 amino acids. This clone was found once. The antigen is undetermined. Sequencing used immunoSEQ multiplex PCR; TCRdb keeps in-frame clones, though not all of them. This table has tens of thousands of clones, 91% appearing once. Points from the study as a whole: On average, CD8+ T cells showed a greater number of expanded clones than CD4+.

The genes are TRBV14 and TRBJ2-5; possibly TRBD2 for D (5 bases). The sequencing here drew on CD4+ or CD8+ T cells sorted from blood, taken in a trial of the OX40 agonist ivuxolimab. This receptor was taken from an adult with an advanced solid tumor such as melanoma, head and neck, liver or kidney cancer. Written as DNA, the CDR3 is TGTGCCAGCAGCCAAGATGAGCGGACGTACCAAGAGACCCAGTACTTC. Protein product: CASSQDERTYQETQYF.